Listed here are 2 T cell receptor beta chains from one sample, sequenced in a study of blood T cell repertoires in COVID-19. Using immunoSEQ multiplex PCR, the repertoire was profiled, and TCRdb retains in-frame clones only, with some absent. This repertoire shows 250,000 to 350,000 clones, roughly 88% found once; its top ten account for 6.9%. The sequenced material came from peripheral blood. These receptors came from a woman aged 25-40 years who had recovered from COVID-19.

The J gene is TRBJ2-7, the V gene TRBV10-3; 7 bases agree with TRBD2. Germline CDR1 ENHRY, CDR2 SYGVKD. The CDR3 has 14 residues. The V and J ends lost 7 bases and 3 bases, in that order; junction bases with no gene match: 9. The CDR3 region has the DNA TGTGCCATCACCAAGGATACTAGCGACTACGAGCAGTACTTC. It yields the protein CAITKDTSDYEQYF.

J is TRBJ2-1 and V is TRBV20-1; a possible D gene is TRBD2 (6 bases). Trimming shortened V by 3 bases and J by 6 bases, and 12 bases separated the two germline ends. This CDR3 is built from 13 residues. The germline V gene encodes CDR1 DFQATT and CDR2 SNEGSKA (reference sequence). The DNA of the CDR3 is TGCAGTGCTAGTTTACTAGCCGGCAATGAGCAGTTCTTC. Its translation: CSASLLAGNEQFF.